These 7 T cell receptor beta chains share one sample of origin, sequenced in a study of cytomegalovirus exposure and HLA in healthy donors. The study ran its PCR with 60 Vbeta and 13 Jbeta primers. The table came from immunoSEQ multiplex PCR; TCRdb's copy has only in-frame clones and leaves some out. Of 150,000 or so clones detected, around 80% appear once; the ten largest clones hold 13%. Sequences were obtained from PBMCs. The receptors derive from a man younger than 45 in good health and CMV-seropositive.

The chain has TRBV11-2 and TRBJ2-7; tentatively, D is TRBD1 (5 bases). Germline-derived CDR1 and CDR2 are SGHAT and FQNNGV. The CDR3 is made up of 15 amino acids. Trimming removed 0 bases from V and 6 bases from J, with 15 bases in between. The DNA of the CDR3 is TGTGCCAGCAGCTTAGATGCCAGGGCCACCCGCGAGCAGTACTTC. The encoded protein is CASSLDARATREQYF. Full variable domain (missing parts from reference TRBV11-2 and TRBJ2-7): EAGVAQSPRYKIIEKRQSVAFWCNPISGHATLYWYQQILGQGPKLLIQFQNNGVVDDSQLPKDRFSAERLKGVDSTLKIQPAKLEDSAVYLCASSLDARATREQYFGPGTRLTVT.

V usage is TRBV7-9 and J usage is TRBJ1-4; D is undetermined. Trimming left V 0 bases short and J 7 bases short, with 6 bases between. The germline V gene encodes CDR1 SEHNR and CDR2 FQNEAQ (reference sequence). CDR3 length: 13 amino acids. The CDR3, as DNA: TGTGCCAGCAGCTTAGCGGGAGTTGAAAAACTGTTTTTT. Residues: CASSLAGVEKLFF.

The DNA of the CDR3 is TGTGCCAGCAGCTTGTTGACGGGACACGATAGCGAGCTCTACGAGCAGTACTTC. It encodes CASSLLTGHDSELYEQYF. The rearrangement links TRBV5-6 to TRBJ2-7; tentatively, D is TRBD1 (6 bases). The length of the CDR3 is 18 residues. Germline values: CDR1 SGHDT, CDR2 YYEEEE. V lost 1 base and J lost 3, with 23 bases in between.

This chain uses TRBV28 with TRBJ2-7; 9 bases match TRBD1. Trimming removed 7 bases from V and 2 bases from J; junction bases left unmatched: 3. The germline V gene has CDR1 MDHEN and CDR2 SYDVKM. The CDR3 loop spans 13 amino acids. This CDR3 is CASITGGAYEQYF. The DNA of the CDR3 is TGTGCCAGCATTACAGGGGGCGCCTACGAGCAGTACTTC.

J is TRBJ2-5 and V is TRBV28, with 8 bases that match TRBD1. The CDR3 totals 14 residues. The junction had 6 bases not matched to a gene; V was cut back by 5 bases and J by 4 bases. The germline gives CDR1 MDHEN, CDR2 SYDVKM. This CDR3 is CASSLQGVRETQYF. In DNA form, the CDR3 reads TGTGCCAGCAGTCTACAGGGGGTTCGAGAGACCCAGTACTTC. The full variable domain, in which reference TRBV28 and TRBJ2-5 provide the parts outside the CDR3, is DVKVTQSSRYLVKRTGEKVFLECVQDMDHENMFWYRQDPGLGLRLIYFSYDVKMKEKGDIPEGYSVSREKKERFSLILESASTNQTSMYLCASSLQGVRETQYFGPGTRLLVL.

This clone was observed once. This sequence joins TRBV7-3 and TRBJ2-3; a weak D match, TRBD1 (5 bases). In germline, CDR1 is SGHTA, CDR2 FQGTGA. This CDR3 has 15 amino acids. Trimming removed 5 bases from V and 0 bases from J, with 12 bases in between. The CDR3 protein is CASSPQGLSTDTQYF. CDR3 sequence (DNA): TGTGCCAGCAGCCCCCAGGGATTGAGCACAGATACGCAGTATTTT.

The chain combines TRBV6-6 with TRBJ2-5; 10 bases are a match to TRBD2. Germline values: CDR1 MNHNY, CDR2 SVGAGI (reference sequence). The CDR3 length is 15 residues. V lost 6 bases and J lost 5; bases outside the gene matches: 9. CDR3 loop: CASRAGLASLETQYF. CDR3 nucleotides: TGTGCCAGCAGAGCGGGACTAGCGTCGCTGGAGACCCAGTACTTC.